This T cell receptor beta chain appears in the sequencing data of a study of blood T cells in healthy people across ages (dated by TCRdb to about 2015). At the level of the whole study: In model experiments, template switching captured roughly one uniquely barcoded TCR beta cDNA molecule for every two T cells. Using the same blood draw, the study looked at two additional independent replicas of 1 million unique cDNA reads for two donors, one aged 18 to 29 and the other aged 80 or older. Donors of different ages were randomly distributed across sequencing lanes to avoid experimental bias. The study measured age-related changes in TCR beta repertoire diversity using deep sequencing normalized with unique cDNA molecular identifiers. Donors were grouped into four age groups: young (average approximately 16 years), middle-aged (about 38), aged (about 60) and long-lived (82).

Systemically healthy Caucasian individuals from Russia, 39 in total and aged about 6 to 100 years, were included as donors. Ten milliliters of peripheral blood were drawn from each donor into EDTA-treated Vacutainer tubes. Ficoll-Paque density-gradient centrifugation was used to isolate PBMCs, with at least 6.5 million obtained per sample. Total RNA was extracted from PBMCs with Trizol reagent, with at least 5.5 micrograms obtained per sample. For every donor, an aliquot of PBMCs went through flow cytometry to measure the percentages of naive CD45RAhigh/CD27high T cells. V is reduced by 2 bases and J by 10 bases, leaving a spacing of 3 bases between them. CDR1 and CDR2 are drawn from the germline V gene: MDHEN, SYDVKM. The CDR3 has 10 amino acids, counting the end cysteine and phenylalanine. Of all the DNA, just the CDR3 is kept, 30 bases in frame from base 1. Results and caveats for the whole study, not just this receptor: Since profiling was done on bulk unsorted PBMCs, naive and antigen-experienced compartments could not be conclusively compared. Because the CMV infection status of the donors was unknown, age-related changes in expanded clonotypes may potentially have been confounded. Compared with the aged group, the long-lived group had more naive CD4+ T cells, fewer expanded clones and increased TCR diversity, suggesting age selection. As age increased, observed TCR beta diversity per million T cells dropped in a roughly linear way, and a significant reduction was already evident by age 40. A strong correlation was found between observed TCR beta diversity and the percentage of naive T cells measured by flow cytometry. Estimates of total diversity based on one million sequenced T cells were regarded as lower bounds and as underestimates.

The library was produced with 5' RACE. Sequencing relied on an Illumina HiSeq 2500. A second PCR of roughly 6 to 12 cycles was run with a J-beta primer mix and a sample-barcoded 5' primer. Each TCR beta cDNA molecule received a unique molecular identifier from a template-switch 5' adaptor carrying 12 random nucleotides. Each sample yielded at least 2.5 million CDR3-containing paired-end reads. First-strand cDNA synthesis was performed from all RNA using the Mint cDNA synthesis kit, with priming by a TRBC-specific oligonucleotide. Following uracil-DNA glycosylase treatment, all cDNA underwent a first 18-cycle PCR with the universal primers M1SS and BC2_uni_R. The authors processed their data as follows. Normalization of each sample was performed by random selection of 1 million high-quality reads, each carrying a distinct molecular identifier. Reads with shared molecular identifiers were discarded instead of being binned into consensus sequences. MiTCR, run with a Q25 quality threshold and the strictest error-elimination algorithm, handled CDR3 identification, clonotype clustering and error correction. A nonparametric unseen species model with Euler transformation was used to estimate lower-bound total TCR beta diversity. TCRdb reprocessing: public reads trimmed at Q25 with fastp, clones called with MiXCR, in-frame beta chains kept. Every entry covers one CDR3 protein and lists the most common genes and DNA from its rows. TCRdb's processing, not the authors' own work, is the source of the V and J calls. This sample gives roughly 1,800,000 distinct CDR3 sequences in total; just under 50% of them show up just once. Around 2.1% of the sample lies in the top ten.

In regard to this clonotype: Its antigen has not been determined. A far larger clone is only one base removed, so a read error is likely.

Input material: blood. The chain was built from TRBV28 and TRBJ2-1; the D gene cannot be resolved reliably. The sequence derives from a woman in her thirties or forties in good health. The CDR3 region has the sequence CASSLKEQFF. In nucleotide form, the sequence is TGTGCCAGCAGTTTAAAAGAGCAGTTCTTC.